Presented here are 28 T cell receptor beta chains from one specimen sequenced in a study of CD8 T cells in ankylosing spondylitis. General study points: Fewer than ten highly homologous variants made up a TCR beta motif, and this motif appeared characteristic of ankylosing spondylitis blood.

Using its own MiXCR run on the 5' RACE reads, TCRdb lists one record per CDR3 protein. The top ten clones hold 16% of a sample with 300,000 to 400,000 distinct CDR3 sequences, approximately 20% of them seen once. These receptors' targets are unknown. The sample consisted of blood, either unsorted or a sorted T cell fraction (not recorded which). These TCRs come from a male donor with ankylosing spondylitis.

The chain has TRBV20-1 and TRBJ2-1; a weak D match, TRBD1 (6 bases). The CDR3 loop spans 12 amino acids. V was shortened by 6 bases and J by 8 bases, with 14 bases between the two germline ends. Germline lookup yields CDR1 DFQATT and CDR2 SNEGSKA (reference sequence). Here the CDR3 reads CSAPQGIHEQFF. The CDR3 region has the DNA TGCAGTGCGCCACAGGGAATCCATGAGCAGTTCTTC.

This clonotype has just a few counts. The rearrangement links TRBV24-1 to TRBJ2-1, with D tentatively TRBD2 (6 bases). V gave up 4 bases and J gave up 8 bases, with 17 bases separating them. Germline loops: CDR1 KGHDR, CDR2 SFDVKD. The CDR3 extends over 15 amino acids. As DNA, the CDR3 is TGTGCCACCAGTGACCCGGGAGATCCCACTTATGAGCAGTTCTTC. Translation: CATSDPGDPTYEQFF.

This chain links TRBV20-1 with TRBJ1-5; maybe TRBD1 (6 bases). CDR1 DFQATT and CDR2 SNEGSKA come from the germline V gene (reference sequence). The CDR3 loop spans 13 amino acids. V shed 3 bases and J shed 5 bases, with 11 bases lying between them. The CDR3 loop reads CSASPSGDQPQHF. In nucleotides, the CDR3 is TGCAGTGCTAGCCCCTCAGGGGATCAGCCCCAGCATTTT.

This clonotype has only a few counts. The chain combines TRBV7-3 with TRBJ2-1, with 16 nucleotides matching TRBD2. V lost 5 bases to trimming and J lost 7 bases; unmatched junction nucleotides: 5. From germline, CDR1 is SGHTA and CDR2 FQGTGA. This CDR3 has 16 amino acids. For the CDR3, the DNA is TGTGCCAGCAGCCCCTCGGGACTAGCGGGAGGGAATGAGCAGTTCTTC. Amino acid sequence: CASSPSGLAGGNEQFF.

This clonotype occurred a few times. V usage is TRBV7-2 and J usage is TRBJ2-7; 8 bases are a match to TRBD2. This CDR3 has 14 residues. CDR1 is SGHTA, CDR2 FQGNSA, per germline. The junction had 3 bases not matched to a gene; V was cut back by 2 bases and J by 3 bases. Here the CDR3 reads CASSLPAGDYEQYF. The CDR3 coding sequence is TGTGCCAGCAGCTTACCAGCGGGGGACTACGAGCAGTACTTC.

The genes are TRBV27 and TRBJ2-1, with 10 bases that match TRBD2. V lost 2 bases and J lost 7; bases outside the gene matches: 8. The CDR3 length is 16 residues. Per germline, CDR1 MNHEY and CDR2 SMNVEV (reference sequence). Written as DNA, the CDR3 is TGTGCCAGCAGTTTACGAGGGACTAGCGAAGGGAATGAGCAGTTCTTC. This translates into CASSLRGTSEGNEQFF.

The CDR3 loop reads CATAGAPGELFF. DNA for the CDR3: TGTGCCACGGCCGGGGCGCCCGGGGAGCTGTTTTTT. This chain links TRBV10-3 with TRBJ2-2, with D perhaps matching TRBD1 or TRBD2 (5 bases each). Per germline, CDR1 ENHRY and CDR2 SYGVKD. The V end was cut by 10 bases, the J end by 6 bases, with 12 bases between. This CDR3 is built from 12 residues.

Only a few counts were recorded for this clonotype. This chain uses TRBV19 with TRBJ2-3, with D unresolved. This CDR3 has 14 residues. V dropped 1 base and J dropped 6 bases, with 11 bases sitting between them. The germline gives CDR1 LNHDA, CDR2 SQIVND (reference sequence). The CDR3 DNA is TGTGCCAGTAGTATAGTGAGTACCGGGGATACGCAGTATTTT. As protein: CASSIVSTGDTQYF. Drawing the rest from reference TRBV19 and TRBJ2-3, the complete variable domain is DGGITQSPKYLFRKEGQNVTLSCEQNLNHDAMYWYRQDPGQGLRLIYYSQIVNDFQKGDIAEGYSVSREKKESFPLTVTSAQKNPTAFYLCASSIVSTGDTQYFGPGTRLTVL.

This sequence joins TRBV20-1 and TRBJ2-7; 7 bases match TRBD1. V shed 5 bases and J 3 bases; nucleotides not matched to a gene: 7. CDR1 and CDR2 from the germline V gene are DFQATT and SNEGSKA (reference sequence). The CDR3 extends over 13 amino acids. The CDR3 reads CSAWPGQNYEQYF. CDR3 nucleotide sequence: TGCAGTGCTTGGCCGGGACAGAACTACGAGCAGTACTTC.

The V gene is TRBV27, the J gene TRBJ2-1; D is perhaps TRBD1 or TRBD2 (6 bases each). The CDR3 length is 16 residues. Germline CDR1 MNHEY, CDR2 SMNVEV (reference sequence). Trimming pared 1 base from V and 0 bases from J, leaving 10 bases between. This CDR3 is CASSLFSGASYNEQFF. CDR3 coding DNA: TGTGCCAGCAGTTTATTTTCGGGGGCCTCCTACAATGAGCAGTTCTTC.

The table lists this clonotype with many counts. The CDR3 DNA sequence: TGTGCCAGCAGTTCTAATACACAGGGGGCGCAAGGCTACACCTTC. Its translation: CASSSNTQGAQGYTF. V and J are TRBV12-3 or TRBV12-4 and TRBJ1-2; 9 bases are a match to TRBD1. The CDR3 runs 15 residues. Unmatched junction bases numbered 11, after V lost 4 bases and J lost 8 bases.

The table lists this clonotype with a few counts. CDR3 DNA sequence: TGTGCCACCGGACAGGGGGCGGTCAGCAATCAGCCCCAGCATTTT. Its translation: CATGQGAVSNQPQHF. The chain joins TRBV10-3 to TRBJ1-5, with 11 bases lining up with TRBD1. The trim removed 10 bases at V and 1 base at J, leaving 6 bases unmatched. This CDR3 contains 15 residues. CDR1 ENHRY and CDR2 SYGVKD come from the germline V gene.

The chain uses TRBV12-3 or TRBV12-4 and TRBJ1-5, with D uncertain. Trimming removed 6 bases from V and 9 bases from J, with 12 bases in between. This CDR3 region has 12 residues. The CDR3 region has the DNA TGTGCCAGCAGGCACCCATTCGGGCCCCAGCATTTT. Protein sequence: CASRHPFGPQHF.

The rearrangement links TRBV7-8 to TRBJ2-2; 7 positions agree with TRBD2. V trimming: 5 bases; J trimming: 3 bases; junction bases outside the gene matches: 6. Germline V lookup: CDR1 SGHVS, CDR2 FQNEAQ. The CDR3 length is 15 residues. This chain's CDR3 is CASSLTSLYTGELFF. DNA of the CDR3: TGTGCCAGCAGCCTGACTAGCCTGTACACCGGGGAGCTGTTTTTT.

Written as DNA, the CDR3 is TGTGCCAGCAGCTTGGGGGCTGGAAACACCATATATTTT. Translated: CASSLGAGNTIYF. The chain combines TRBV5-6 with TRBJ1-3; D unclear. This CDR3 contains 13 residues. CDR1 SGHDT and CDR2 YYEEEE come from the germline V gene. With 0 bases removed from V and 2 bases from J, the gap between germline ends came to 3 bases.

The chain links TRBV5-1 to TRBJ1-1; D possibly corresponds to TRBD1 (5 bases). The germline gives CDR1 SGHRS, CDR2 YFSETQ. The CDR3 loop spans 15 amino acids. V lost 3 bases, J lost 6 bases, and 18 bases lay in between. The DNA of the CDR3 is TGCGCCAGCAGCTCTTCCGGGACCGCGACCGCTGAAGCTTTCTTT. Its translation: CASSSSGTATAEAFF.

There are a few counts of this clonotype. This chain joins TRBV27 and TRBJ2-3; no clear D gene. The CDR3 sequence is 14 residues long. CDR1 is MNHEY and CDR2 is SMNVEV in the germline V gene (reference sequence). The V and J ends lost 3 bases and 1 base respectively, with 8 bases between them. The CDR3 bases are TGTGCCAGCAGTTTTATCGGGCGCACAGATACGCAGTATTTT. Translated: CASSFIGRTDTQYF.

The chain carries TRBV3-1 and TRBJ2-1; TRBD2 matches 13 bases. Germline assignment: CDR1 LGHDT and CDR2 YNNKEL (reference sequence). V was pared by 6 bases and J by 9 bases, with 8 bases of the junction left unmatched. The CDR3 length is 15 residues. The CDR3 DNA reads TGTGCCAGCAGTCCCGGACTAGCGGGAGTCATTGAGCAGTTCTTC. Its protein is CASSPGLAGVIEQFF.

V and J are TRBV5-1 and TRBJ2-3; maybe TRBD2 (5 bases). The germline V gene encodes CDR1 SGHRS and CDR2 YFSETQ. V lost 0 bases and J 4 bases, leaving 12 bases between the germline ends. The CDR3 is made up of 15 amino acids. Written as DNA, the CDR3 is TGCGCCAGCAGCTTGGGGCTAGCAATTCCAGATACGCAGTATTTT. This translates into CASSLGLAIPDTQYF.

The genes are TRBV6-1 and TRBJ1-6; D gene ambiguous. The CDR3 spans 13 residues. V lost 8 bases, J lost 7 bases, and 12 bases lay in between. The germline V gene has CDR1 MNHNS and CDR2 SASEGT. CDR3 nucleotides: TGTGCCAGCCGGCGGACTTTCAATTCACCCCTCCACTTT. This sequence encodes CASRRTFNSPLHF.

The table lists this clonotype with a few counts. The chain carries TRBV7-2 and TRBJ2-2; TRBD1 matches at 9 bases. The CDR3 runs to 15 residues. Trimming took 6 bases from V and 6 from J; bases not matched to a gene: 8. Looked up from germline, CDR1 is SGHTA and CDR2 is FQGNSA. The CDR3, as DNA: TGTGCCAGCAGGAAGACAGGGGGGGGTCCCGGGGAGCTGTTTTTT. Protein: CASRKTGGGPGELFF.

CDR3 coding DNA: TGTGCCAGCAGTTTCTTTAGCGGGGGGAAGGGTGAGCAGTTCTTC. Amino acid sequence: CASSFFSGGKGEQFF. The chain employs TRBV12-3 or TRBV12-4 and TRBJ2-1, with 10 bases aligning to TRBD2. The CDR3 loop spans 15 amino acids. After removal of 3 bases from V and 9 bases from J, the junction contained 8 bases not matched to a gene.

V is TRBV7-2 and J is TRBJ2-3, with D perhaps TRBD2 (5 bases). CDR3 length equals 16 residues. Germline V gives CDR1 SGHTA, CDR2 FQGNSA. Trimming took 2 bases from V and 0 from J, leaving 12 bases between them. Here the CDR3 DNA reads TGTGCCAGCAGCTTACGCCTGCGGGTGAGCACAGATACGCAGTATTTT. Protein sequence: CASSLRLRVSTDTQYF.

The sample holds a few counts of this clonotype. The rearrangement links TRBV18 to TRBJ2-2; D gene uncertain. V was trimmed by 2 bases and J by 2 bases, leaving 9 bases between them. The CDR3 is 15 amino acids. Germline-derived CDR1 and CDR2 are KGHSH and LQKENI. The DNA for the CDR3 is TGTGCCAGCTCACCAGCGACGATTAACACCGGGGAGCTGTTTTTT. Translating it yields CASSPATINTGELFF. Full variable domain (outside the CDR3, taken from reference TRBV18 and TRBJ2-2): NAGVMQNPRHLVRRRGQEARLRCSPMKGHSHVYWYRQLPEEGLKFMVYLQKENIIDESGMPKERFSAEFPKEGPSILRIQQVVRGDSAAYFCASSPATINTGELFFGEGSRLTVL.

This clonotype has only a few counts. V is TRBV29-1 and J is TRBJ1-1; TRBD1 matches 8 bases. This CDR3 spans 15 amino acids. Germline CDR1 is SQVTM and CDR2 is ANQGSEA. V lost 6 bases and J lost 1; bases outside the gene matches: 10. The CDR3 sequence: CSVNHRGRGNTEAFF. In DNA form, the CDR3 reads TGCAGCGTCAACCACAGGGGGAGGGGGAACACTGAAGCTTTCTTT.

V gene TRBV27 combines with J gene TRBJ1-6; no clear D. Germline V lookup: CDR1 MNHEY, CDR2 SMNVEV (reference sequence). V lost 5 bases and J 10 bases, leaving 12 bases between the germline ends. This CDR3 has 13 amino acids. CDR3 sequence: CASSALGISPLHF. CDR3 sequence (DNA): TGTGCCAGCAGTGCTCTCGGAATCTCACCCCTCCACTTT.

The chain has TRBV7-6 and TRBJ1-1; perhaps TRBD1 as D (5 bases). This CDR3 spans 17 amino acids. Germline V CDR1 and CDR2: SGHVS, FNYEAQ. With 5 bases removed from V and 4 bases from J, the gap between germline ends came to 23 bases. In DNA form, the CDR3 reads TGTGCCAGCAGCCCAGGAGCAGGGTTTGGGATCGGCACTGAAGCTTTCTTT. Translating gives CASSPGAGFGIGTEAFF.

This clonotype was counted many times. The chain recombines TRBV5-1 with TRBJ1-2, with D possibly matching TRBD1 (6 bases). Germline CDR1 and CDR2: SGHRS and YFSETQ. V was shortened by 2 bases and J by 5 bases, with 13 bases between the two germline ends. The CDR3 sequence is 14 residues long. CDR3 nucleotides: TGCGCCAGCAGCTTAGACAGGAGGGTATATGGCTACACCTTC. Its protein product is CASSLDRRVYGYTF.